The 29 T cell receptor beta chains presented below share a single source sample, sequenced in a study of T cells in localized non-small cell lung cancer. Method: immunoSEQ multiplex PCR; TCRdb's copy keeps in-frame clones and lacks some. The repertoire includes approximately 4,600 clones, 28% of them detected once, and more than 4% sits in the top ten. Here the sequenced sample was lung tumor tissue, taken before any cancer treatment. These receptors all come from a man aged 40 to 69 with stage II lung adenocarcinoma.

The gene calls are TRBV6-8 and TRBJ1-2; the D gene is possibly TRBD1 (5 bases). Germline assignment: CDR1 MNHGY and CDR2 SAAAGT. V lost 5 bases, J lost 3 bases, and 16 bases lay in between. The CDR3 spans 15 residues. In DNA, the CDR3 is TGTGCCAGCAGTCCCTCGGAGTGGGGGGACTATGGCTACACCTTC. This codes for CASSPSEWGDYGYTF.

The chain employs TRBV6-8 and TRBJ2-1, with 8 bases identical to TRBD1. Germline V gene lookup returns CDR1 MNHGY and CDR2 SAAAGT. The trim removed 4 bases at V and 5 bases at J, leaving 10 bases unmatched. The CDR3 spans 16 residues. Here the CDR3 reads CASSSARDRTNNEQFF. The CDR3 DNA follows: TGTGCCAGCAGTTCCGCCCGGGACAGGACAAACAATGAGCAGTTCTTC.

This clone occurred a few times. The chain joins TRBV4-1 to TRBJ2-2, with 7 positions matching TRBD1. Germline V gives CDR1 MGHRA, CDR2 YSYEKL. The ends lost 3 bases at V and 6 bases at J; junction bases unmatched: 10. The length of the CDR3 is 16 residues. The DNA for the CDR3 is TGCGCCAGCAGCCATGCCTCGGGACAGCGGCCCGGGGAGCTGTTTTTT. Protein product: CASSHASGQRPGELFF.

Sample share makes this clone medium-sized. This sequence joins TRBV6-8 and TRBJ2-3, with 13 bases identical to TRBD2. After removal of 5 bases from V and 3 bases from J, the junction contained 5 bases not matched to a gene. The CDR3 is made up of 16 amino acids. CDR1 is MNHGY, CDR2 SAAAGT, per germline. The CDR3 loop reads CASSLQTSGRTDTQYF. The DNA for the CDR3 is TGTGCCAGCAGTCTTCAGACTAGCGGGAGGACAGATACGCAGTATTTT.

The J gene is TRBJ1-4, the V gene TRBV5-1; the D gene is possibly TRBD1 (5 bases). The CDR3 covers 14 residues. Germline CDR1 SGHRS, CDR2 YFSETQ. V lost 1 base to trimming and J lost 7 bases, with 11 bases between them. The CDR3 is CASSLQGVTEKLFF. The CDR3 DNA follows: TGCGCCAGCAGCTTGCAGGGCGTGACTGAAAAACTGTTTTTT.

The rearrangement joins TRBV19 to TRBJ2-7; D may be TRBD1 (5 bases). Between the trimmed V and J ends, which lost 5 bases and 0 bases, there was a span of 14 bases. This CDR3 has 15 amino acids. Germline CDR1 reads LNHDA; CDR2 reads SQIVND (reference sequence). CDR3 in amino acids: CASSPRQRFSYEQYF. The CDR3 DNA sequence: TGTGCCAGTAGTCCCAGACAGCGCTTCTCCTACGAGCAGTACTTC.

This rearrangement joins TRBV6-8 to TRBJ2-7; 10 positions match TRBD1. With 5 bases clipped from V and 6 bases from J, the junction kept 10 bases outside the gene matches. The CDR3 has 15 residues. Germline CDR1 is MNHGY and CDR2 is SAAAGT. CDR3 DNA sequence: TGTGCCAGCAGTCAAGCCCGGGACAGGGGCGGCGAGCAGTACTTC. It codes for CASSQARDRGGEQYF.

This clone ranks as medium-sized. The chain has TRBV19 and TRBJ2-3, with TRBD1 matching over 10 bases. With V trimmed by 6 bases and J by 4 bases, 4 bases remained unmatched. The germline gives CDR1 LNHDA, CDR2 SQIVND (reference sequence). The CDR3 is 14 residues long. The DNA of the CDR3 is TGTGCCAGTAGGATGACAGGGGGCCCAGATACGCAGTATTTT. The encoded protein is CASRMTGGPDTQYF.

The rearrangement joins TRBV11-3 to TRBJ1-5; 9 bases are a match to TRBD1. Germline-derived CDR1 and CDR2 are SGHNT and YENEEA. This CDR3 comprises 15 residues. Trimming cost V 5 bases and J 6 bases; bases outside gene matches: 8. This CDR3 is CASSRGQGLLQPQHF. For the CDR3, the DNA is TGTGCCAGCAGCCGGGGACAGGGCTTACTTCAGCCCCAGCATTTT.

The V call is TRBV29-1, the J call TRBJ1-4; no firm D call. The CDR3 consists of 12 residues. Per the germline V gene, CDR1 is SQVTM and CDR2 is ANQGSEA. Trimming cost V 3 bases and J 8 bases, with 10 bases left between them. The CDR3 sequence is CSVENSGEKLFF. The DNA for the CDR3 is TGCAGCGTTGAGAACTCTGGAGAAAAACTGTTTTTT.

This clone was picked up a small number of times. The chain couples TRBV18 to TRBJ2-7; tentatively, D is TRBD1 or TRBD2 (5 bases each). Deletions cut 3 bases from V and 6 bases from J, with 9 bases between. The CDR3 extends over 12 amino acids. The germline gives CDR1 KGHSH, CDR2 LQKENI. CDR3 bases: TGTGCCAGCTCACCGTACGGGACCGAGCAGTACTTC. This sequence encodes CASSPYGTEQYF.

The J gene is TRBJ2-7, the V gene TRBV6-8, with TRBD2 identical over 8 bases. With 0 bases clipped from V and 2 bases from J, the junction kept 0 bases outside the gene matches. Germline assignment: CDR1 MNHGY and CDR2 SAAAGT. This CDR3 is built from 14 residues. CDR3 sequence: CASSYSTSAYEQYF. The CDR3 DNA sequence: TGTGCCAGCAGTTACTCGACTAGCGCCTACGAGCAGTACTTC.

The chain is built from TRBV14 and TRBJ2-2, with D tentatively TRBD2 (6 bases). Trimming removed 1 base at V and 8 bases at J, with 11 bases between. Germline CDR1 and CDR2: SGHDN and FVKESK. CDR3 length equals 14 residues. CDR3 amino acids: CASSQGLDSGELFF. The DNA of the CDR3 is TGTGCCAGCAGCCAAGGACTAGACTCTGGGGAGCTGTTTTTT.

This chain joins TRBV5-1 and TRBJ1-2; a possible D gene is TRBD1 (5 bases). The V and J ends lost 4 bases and 2 bases respectively, with 21 bases between them. Germline CDR1 reads SGHRS; CDR2 reads YFSETQ. This CDR3 comprises 17 residues. The CDR3 here is CASSHLRSGQLNYGYTF. In nucleotides, the CDR3 is TGCGCCAGCAGCCACTTGCGGTCGGGGCAGCTAAACTATGGCTACACCTTC.

This clone turned up a few times. V usage is TRBV11-3 and J usage is TRBJ1-5, with 8 bases that match TRBD1. V was pared by 5 bases and J by 0 bases, with 3 bases of the junction left unmatched. CDR3 length: 15 amino acids. CDR1 and CDR2 (germline): SGHNT, YENEEA. The CDR3 loop is CASSLQGGSNQPQHF. The DNA for the CDR3 is TGTGCCAGCAGCCTACAGGGGGGTAGCAATCAGCCCCAGCATTTT.

This chain connects TRBV19 to TRBJ1-2; D unresolved. The germline V gene has CDR1 LNHDA and CDR2 SQIVND (reference sequence). CDR3 length: 12 residues. The V end was cut by 6 bases, the J end by 11 bases, with 16 bases between. In DNA form, the CDR3 reads TGTGCCAGTAGCCTAGGACGGAGTCGTTACACCTTC. It encodes CASSLGRSRYTF. The full variable domain, in which reference TRBV19 and TRBJ1-2 provide the parts outside the CDR3, is DGGITQSPKYLFRKEGQNVTLSCEQNLNHDAMYWYRQDPGQGLRLIYYSQIVNDFQKGDIAEGYSVSREKKESFPLTVTSAQKNPTAFYLCASSLGRSRYTFGSGTRLTVV.

This chain's CDR3 is CASSRSGSEGETQYF. As DNA, the CDR3 is TGTGCCAGTAGTCGTAGCGGGTCGGAGGGAGAGACCCAGTACTTC. This chain joins TRBV19 and TRBJ2-5, with TRBD2 matching over 7 bases. The CDR3 has 15 residues. Germline CDR1 LNHDA, CDR2 SQIVND (reference sequence). V trimming: 5 bases; J trimming: 4 bases; junction bases outside the gene matches: 10.

This clone was seen more than once but under ten times. The rearrangement uses TRBV19 and TRBJ2-7, with D possibly called TRBD1 or TRBD2 (5 bases each). Germline CDR1 is LNHDA and CDR2 is SQIVND (reference sequence). The CDR3 totals 15 residues. The V end was cut by 0 bases, the J end by 2 bases, with 11 bases between. CDR3 sequence (DNA): TGTGCCAGTAGTATAGATCTGGGACCGACCTACGAGCAGTACTTC. Amino acid sequence: CASSIDLGPTYEQYF.

The chain couples TRBV6-4 to TRBJ2-5; TRBD2 agrees at 9 bases. Germline values: CDR1 MRHNA, CDR2 SNTAGT. The CDR3 contains 21 residues. Trimming took 2 bases from V and 6 from J; bases not matched to a gene: 25. The DNA of the CDR3 is TGTGCCAGCAGTGACAGTAGCGGGAGCCGGTGGGGTGGTGTAAAGGAAAAGACCCAGTACTTC. Protein: CASSDSSGSRWGGVKEKTQYF.

The V and J genes are TRBV11-3 and TRBJ2-1, with 10 bases that match TRBD2. Germline V lookup: CDR1 SGHNT, CDR2 YENEEA. The CDR3 runs to 17 residues. Trimming at V came to 6 bases and at J to 0 bases, leaving 8 bases not matched to a gene. CDR3 sequence: CASSPGLAESSYNEQFF. CDR3 DNA: TGTGCCAGCAGTCCAGGACTAGCGGAAAGCTCCTACAATGAGCAGTTCTTC. The whole variable domain, filled in from reference TRBV11-3 and TRBJ2-1, reads EAGVVQSPRYKIIEKKQPVAFWCNPISGHNTLYWYLQNLGQGPELLIRYENEEAVDDSQLPKDRFSAERLKGVDSTLKIQPAELGDSAVYLCASSPGLAESSYNEQFFGPGTRLTVL.

This clone was counted between two and nine times. V is TRBV19 and J is TRBJ1-2; no clear D gene. The CDR3 loop spans 13 amino acids. V shed 5 bases and J shed 7 bases, with 14 bases lying between them. The germline gives CDR1 LNHDA, CDR2 SQIVND (reference sequence). CDR3 sequence (DNA): TGTGCCAGTAGTCCTCCGGGTAGGTCTGGCTACACCTTC. It encodes CASSPPGRSGYTF. The variable domain in full, with the rest retrieved from reference TRBV19 and TRBJ1-2, is DGGITQSPKYLFRKEGQNVTLSCEQNLNHDAMYWYRQDPGQGLRLIYYSQIVNDFQKGDIAEGYSVSREKKESFPLTVTSAQKNPTAFYLCASSPPGRSGYTFGSGTRLTVV.

A single count supports this clone. The chain links TRBV19 to TRBJ1-5; the D is unclear. The length of the CDR3 is 15 residues. Germline CDR1 is LNHDA and CDR2 is SQIVND (reference sequence). V shed 10 bases and J shed 1 base, with 17 bases lying between them. The DNA of the CDR3 is TGTGCCAAAAACCCCGTGGTTGCGAGCAATCAGCCCCAGCATTTT. The encoded protein is CAKNPVVASNQPQHF.

The chain couples TRBV6-8 to TRBJ2-1; 9 positions agree with TRBD2. Germline V gene sequence: CDR1 MNHGY, CDR2 SAAAGT. The CDR3 sequence is 14 residues long. V was pared by 0 bases and J by 15 bases, with 9 bases of the junction left unmatched. The CDR3 DNA reads TGTGCCAGCAGTTACTCAGCTAGCGGGGCCCAACGGTTCTTC. Translating gives CASSYSASGAQRFF.

The rearrangement links TRBV30 to TRBJ2-5; TRBD2 aligns across 8 bases. V trimming: 4 bases; J trimming: 4 bases; junction bases outside the gene matches: 5. Looked up from germline, CDR1 is GTSNPN and CDR2 is SVGIG (reference sequence). This CDR3 has 13 amino acids. The CDR3: CAWTRGVGETQYF. The CDR3 DNA is TGTGCCTGGACGCGGGGGGTAGGAGAGACCCAGTACTTC.

This clone was found a few times. The chain couples TRBV9 to TRBJ2-2; the D gene is possibly TRBD1 (6 bases). V shed 5 bases and J shed 5 bases, with 16 bases lying between them. CDR3 length: 15 residues. Germline values: CDR1 SGDLS, CDR2 YYNGEE. The CDR3 DNA reads as TGTGCCAGCAGGAGACAGGTCTTAGGAACCGGGGAGCTGTTTTTT. As protein: CASRRQVLGTGELFF.

Only a few counts were recorded for this clone. This chain links TRBV9 with TRBJ2-5; TRBD2 aligns across 10 bases. Losses at the gene ends were 3 bases for V and 2 bases for J; bases not matched to a gene: 10. Germline-derived CDR1 and CDR2 are SGDLS and YYNGEE. The CDR3 length is 17 residues. This CDR3 reads CASSGDLGTSEQETQYF. The CDR3 nucleotides read TGTGCCAGCAGCGGAGACCTCGGGACTAGCGAACAAGAGACCCAGTACTTC.

The genes are TRBV11-3 and TRBJ2-2; 11 nucleotides match TRBD2. Germline trimming cut 0 bases from V and 7 bases from J; bases unmatched to any gene: 7. The CDR3 length is 17 residues. CDR1 SGHNT and CDR2 YENEEA come from the germline V gene. The CDR3 DNA reads as TGTGCCAGCAGCTTAGAACTAGCGGGAGCGTGGGACGGGGAGCTGTTTTTT. This encodes CASSLELAGAWDGELFF.

V and J are TRBV2 and TRBJ1-5, with D unclear. The CDR3 runs to 14 residues. V was cut by 5 bases and J by 4 bases, with 12 bases left in between. Per germline, CDR1 SNHLY and CDR2 FYNNEI. CDR3: CASSSMTPNQPQHF. The CDR3 DNA reads as TGTGCCAGCAGTAGTATGACACCTAATCAGCCCCAGCATTTT.

The J gene is TRBJ2-1, the V gene TRBV19, with 10 bases lining up with TRBD2. Germline CDR1 LNHDA, CDR2 SQIVND (reference sequence). Germline trimming cut 5 bases from V and 9 bases from J; bases unmatched to any gene: 4. The CDR3 length is 13 residues. CDR3 sequence reads: CASSVRLAGEQFF. The CDR3 DNA reads as TGTGCCAGTAGTGTTCGACTAGCGGGTGAGCAGTTCTTC.